These T cell receptor beta chains were read from a single sample in a study of blood T cell repertoires in COVID-19. Assay used: immunoSEQ multiplex PCR; TCRdb lists only in-frame clones, some missing. Of 200,000 to 250,000 clones listed, around 86% were seen once; the top ten hold around 10%. The sample comprised peripheral blood. These receptors were collected from a man between 50 and 59 years old with COVID-19, enrolled during active disease. CDR3s include the opening cysteine and the closing phenylalanine or tryptophan. The D gene is left open where the match is weak. Clone size appears in some rows only: once, few, many, or a class for an expanded clone.

j_call: TRBJ2-7; d_call: TRBD1; clone_size: -; v_call: TRBV5-1; cdr3_aa: CASSLGSGQTAYEQYF; cdr3_nt: TGCGCCAGCAGCTTGGGATCGGGACAGACTGCCTACGAGCAGTACTTC
j_call: TRBJ1-5; d_call: TRBD1; clone_size: -; v_call: TRBV30; cdr3_aa: CAWSVRGGAQPQHF; cdr3_nt: TGTGCCTGGAGTGTAAGAGGGGGCGCGCAGCCCCAGCATTTT
j_call: TRBJ1-6; d_call: -; clone_size: -; v_call: TRBV7-2; cdr3_aa: CASSSRQSPASPLHF; cdr3_nt: TGTGCCAGCAGCTCCAGACAGTCACCCGCTTCACCCCTCCACTTT
j_call: TRBJ1-2; d_call: TRBD1; clone_size: -; v_call: TRBV16; cdr3_aa: CASSTSTQGIYGYTF; cdr3_nt: TGTGCCAGCAGCACCTCGACACAGGGGATCTATGGCTACACCTTC
j_call: TRBJ2-2; d_call: TRBD1; clone_size: -; v_call: TRBV6-5; cdr3_aa: CASRRGQGTGELFF; cdr3_nt: TGTGCCAGCAGGCGGGGACAGGGCACCGGGGAGCTGTTTTTT
j_call: TRBJ2-7; d_call: TRBD2; clone_size: -; v_call: TRBV18; cdr3_aa: CASSPTTTSGGGEQYF; cdr3_nt: TGTGCCAGCTCACCGACGACGACTAGCGGGGGCGGCGAGCAGTACTTC
j_call: TRBJ1-2; d_call: -; clone_size: few; v_call: TRBV13; cdr3_aa: CASSSGQPTLGGYTF; cdr3_nt: TGTGCCAGCAGCTCCGGACAGCCGACCCTGGGGGGCTACACCTTC
j_call: TRBJ2-3; d_call: TRBD2; clone_size: -; v_call: TRBV30; cdr3_aa: CAWSGPAGGPDTQYF; cdr3_nt: TGTGCCTGGAGTGGGCCAGCGGGGGGTCCGGATACGCAGTATTTT
j_call: TRBJ2-3; d_call: -; clone_size: -; v_call: TRBV5-1; cdr3_aa: CASSLGATGGSTDTQYF; cdr3_nt: TGCGCCAGCAGCTTGGGGGCGACAGGCGGAAGCACAGATACGCAGTATTTT
j_call: TRBJ1-1; d_call: -; clone_size: -; v_call: TRBV11-1; cdr3_aa: CASSLDLGPEGTEAFF; cdr3_nt: TGTGCCAGCAGCTTAGATTTGGGCCCCGAGGGCACTGAAGCTTTCTTT
j_call: TRBJ2-5; d_call: TRBD2; clone_size: -; v_call: TRBV9; cdr3_aa: CASSERGAGETQYF; cdr3_nt: TGTGCCAGCAGCGAGCGGGGGGCCGGGGAGACCCAGTACTTC
j_call: TRBJ1-5; d_call: -; clone_size: -; v_call: TRBV7-9; cdr3_aa: CASSKMGGNQPQHF; cdr3_nt: TGTGCCAGCAGCAAGATGGGGGGTAATCAGCCCCAGCATTTT
j_call: TRBJ2-3; d_call: TRBD2; clone_size: -; v_call: TRBV29-1; cdr3_aa: CSVSSLTSLDTQYF; cdr3_nt: TGCAGCGTGAGCAGTTTGACTAGCTTAGATACGCAGTATTTT
j_call: TRBJ1-5; d_call: -; clone_size: -; v_call: TRBV28; cdr3_aa: CASSLLIGQEPQHF; cdr3_nt: TGTGCCAGCAGTTTATTGATTGGGCAGGAGCCCCAGCATTTT
j_call: TRBJ1-5; d_call: -; clone_size: -; v_call: TRBV5-1; cdr3_aa: CASRPGLDSNQPQHF; cdr3_nt: TGCGCCAGCAGACCGGGACTCGATAGCAATCAGCCCCAGCATTTT
j_call: TRBJ2-3; d_call: TRBD2; clone_size: -; v_call: TRBV7-9; cdr3_aa: CASSLFGLAGGSTDTQYF; cdr3_nt: TGTGCCAGCAGCTTATTCGGGCTAGCGGGAGGGAGCACAGATACGCAGTATTTT
j_call: TRBJ1-2; d_call: -; clone_size: few; v_call: TRBV5-4; cdr3_aa: CASSLTADLGYTF; cdr3_nt: TGTGCCAGCAGCTTGACCGCGGACTTGGGCTACACCTTC
j_call: TRBJ1-3; d_call: -; clone_size: -; v_call: TRBV30; cdr3_aa: CAWKHTGSGNTIYF; cdr3_nt: TGTGCCTGGAAGCACACAGGGTCTGGAAACACCATATATTTT
j_call: TRBJ1-1; d_call: TRBD1; clone_size: -; v_call: TRBV10-3; cdr3_aa: CASTDRGTTEAFF; cdr3_nt: TGTGCGAGTACCGACAGGGGGACCACTGAAGCTTTCTTT
j_call: TRBJ2-3; d_call: -; clone_size: -; v_call: TRBV29-1; cdr3_aa: CSVLSTDTQYF; cdr3_nt: TGCAGCGTTTTAAGCACAGATACGCAGTATTTT
j_call: TRBJ1-1; d_call: TRBD1; clone_size: -; v_call: TRBV7-2; cdr3_aa: CASSRGTGVTEAFF; cdr3_nt: TGTGCCAGCAGCCGCGGGACAGGGGTTACTGAAGCTTTCTTT
j_call: TRBJ2-3; d_call: TRBD1; clone_size: -; v_call: TRBV4-3; cdr3_aa: CASSQERTGGTDTQYF; cdr3_nt: TGCGCCAGCAGCCAAGAGAGAACAGGGGGCACAGATACGCAGTATTTT
j_call: TRBJ1-2; d_call: TRBD1; clone_size: -; v_call: TRBV18; cdr3_aa: CASSPEGGQRIYTF; cdr3_nt: TGTGCCAGCTCACCAGAAGGGGGACAGCGAATCTACACCTTC
j_call: TRBJ2-1; d_call: -; clone_size: -; v_call: TRBV9; cdr3_aa: CASSVGGATYNEQFF; cdr3_nt: TGTGCCAGCAGCGTAGGTGGGGCAACCTACAATGAGCAGTTCTTC
j_call: TRBJ1-1; d_call: TRBD1; clone_size: once; v_call: TRBV2; cdr3_aa: CASSEARQGLAEAFF; cdr3_nt: TGTGCCAGCAGTGAAGCGCGACAGGGTTTGGCTGAAGCTTTCTTT
j_call: TRBJ1-2; d_call: -; clone_size: -; v_call: TRBV2; cdr3_aa: CASSSPGGTYGYTF; cdr3_nt: TGTGCCAGCAGTTCACCCGGGGGAACCTATGGCTACACCTTC
j_call: TRBJ2-1; d_call: TRBD2; clone_size: once; v_call: TRBV7-3; cdr3_aa: CASREGVAGNEQFF; cdr3_nt: TGTGCCAGCAGAGAAGGAGTAGCGGGTAATGAGCAGTTCTTC
j_call: TRBJ1-4; d_call: TRBD1; clone_size: -; v_call: TRBV5-4; cdr3_aa: CASSQDRGNEKLFF; cdr3_nt: TGTGCCAGCAGCCAGGACAGGGGTAATGAAAAACTGTTTTTT
j_call: TRBJ2-7; d_call: -; clone_size: -; v_call: TRBV24-1; cdr3_aa: CATSDSFDSRLYGQYF; cdr3_nt: TGTGCCACCAGTGATTCCTTTGACAGTCGACTCTACGGGCAGTACTTC
j_call: TRBJ2-2; d_call: -; clone_size: -; v_call: TRBV15; cdr3_aa: CATSRRFGQGLLGELFF; cdr3_nt: TGTGCCACCAGCAGAAGATTTGGGCAGGGGTTGCTTGGGGAGCTGTTTTTT
j_call: TRBJ2-2; d_call: TRBD2; clone_size: -; v_call: TRBV7-8; cdr3_aa: CASTPGLSTNTGELFF; cdr3_nt: TGTGCCAGCACCCCGGGACTATCAACGAACACCGGGGAGCTGTTTTTT
j_call: TRBJ1-1; d_call: TRBD1; clone_size: -; v_call: TRBV5-4; cdr3_aa: CASSLDRAQTEAFF; cdr3_nt: TGTGCCAGCAGCTTAGACAGGGCCCAGACTGAAGCTTTCTTT
j_call: TRBJ2-7; d_call: -; clone_size: -; v_call: TRBV3-1/TRBV3-2; cdr3_aa: CASSQDRADFYEQYF; cdr3_nt: TGTGCCAGCAGCCAAGACAGGGCTGATTTCTACGAGCAGTACTTC
j_call: TRBJ2-4; d_call: -; clone_size: few; v_call: TRBV5-6; cdr3_aa: CASSLLKGDKNIQYF; cdr3_nt: TGTGCCAGCAGCTTGTTGAAGGGGGACAAAAACATTCAGTACTTC
j_call: TRBJ1-1; d_call: -; clone_size: once; v_call: TRBV29-1; cdr3_aa: CSVDGSTEAFF; cdr3_nt: TGCAGCGTTGATGGCAGCACTGAAGCTTTCTTT
j_call: TRBJ2-5; d_call: -; clone_size: -; v_call: TRBV9; cdr3_aa: CASSVEGTGFGQETQYF; cdr3_nt: TGTGCCAGCAGCGTAGAGGGGACTGGCTTTGGCCAAGAGACCCAGTACTTC
j_call: TRBJ2-3; d_call: -; clone_size: -; v_call: TRBV30; cdr3_aa: CAWIPPGVPDTQYF; cdr3_nt: TGTGCCTGGATCCCACCCGGGGTCCCAGATACGCAGTATTTT
j_call: TRBJ1-6; d_call: TRBD1; clone_size: -; v_call: TRBV5-1; cdr3_aa: CASSLVVGQGQGSPLHF; cdr3_nt: TGCGCCAGCAGCTTGGTGGTCGGACAGGGTCAGGGTTCACCCCTCCACTTT
j_call: TRBJ1-1; d_call: TRBD1; clone_size: -; v_call: TRBV2; cdr3_aa: CASSGRGQYTEAFF; cdr3_nt: TGTGCCAGCAGTGGGAGGGGGCAATACACTGAAGCTTTCTTT
j_call: TRBJ1-5; d_call: -; clone_size: -; v_call: TRBV28; cdr3_aa: CASSLGSGTSNQPQHF; cdr3_nt: TGTGCCAGCAGTTTAGGGTCAGGGACAAGCAATCAGCCCCAGCATTTT
j_call: TRBJ1-1; d_call: -; clone_size: -; v_call: TRBV5-4; cdr3_aa: CASSGRGFLWNTEAFF; cdr3_nt: TGTGCCAGCAGCGGGCGAGGGTTCCTTTGGAACACTGAAGCTTTCTTT
j_call: TRBJ2-1; d_call: TRBD2; clone_size: -; v_call: TRBV9; cdr3_aa: CASSTMGGTSGRRDEQFF; cdr3_nt: TGTGCCAGCAGCACTATGGGAGGGACTAGCGGGAGACGCGATGAGCAGTTCTTC
j_call: TRBJ2-5; d_call: -; clone_size: -; v_call: TRBV5-6; cdr3_aa: CASSARFQETQYF; cdr3_nt: TGTGCCAGCAGCGCCAGATTCCAAGAGACCCAGTACTTC
j_call: TRBJ1-4; d_call: TRBD1; clone_size: -; v_call: TRBV7-8; cdr3_aa: CASSLGQGRDEKLFF; cdr3_nt: TGTGCCAGCAGCCTCGGACAGGGGCGGGATGAAAAACTGTTTTTT
j_call: TRBJ1-1; d_call: -; clone_size: -; v_call: TRBV29-1; cdr3_aa: CSVDNQGMNTEAFF; cdr3_nt: TGCAGCGTTGATAACCAGGGCATGAACACTGAAGCTTTCTTT
j_call: TRBJ1-1; d_call: -; clone_size: -; v_call: TRBV12-3/TRBV12-4; cdr3_aa: CASTSSTEAFF; cdr3_nt: TGTGCCAGCACCTCGAGCACTGAAGCTTTCTTT
j_call: TRBJ1-1; d_call: TRBD1; clone_size: -; v_call: TRBV7-8; cdr3_aa: CASSFSGQAGTEAFF; cdr3_nt: TGTGCCAGCAGCTTTTCGGGACAGGCGGGCACTGAAGCTTTCTTT